These 2 T cell receptor beta chains were sequenced from one sample in a study of shared clonotypes between healthy human individuals. This table comes from immunoSEQ multiplex PCR, and its TCRdb copy is limited to in-frame clones, with some not included. This sample carries about 2 million clones, 95% of them seen once, and the ten largest clones take more than 0.1%. Sample: naive CD4+ T cells sorted from blood. Subset specified: CD45RA+ positively selected. These receptors originate from a man between 18 and 35 years old in good health.

The V call is TRBV13, the J call TRBJ1-1, with D unclear. Germline V gives CDR1 PRHDT, CDR2 FYEKMQ (reference sequence). The CDR3 sequence is 14 residues long. V gave up 6 bases and J gave up 2 bases, with 13 bases separating them. CDR3 amino acids: CASSSRGGNTEAFF. Written as DNA, the CDR3 is TGTGCCAGCAGTTCTCGGGGTGGTAACACTGAAGCTTTCTTT.

The rearrangement links TRBV7-2 to TRBJ2-2, with no clear D. Per the germline V gene, CDR1 is SGHTA and CDR2 is FQGNSA. The CDR3 length is 16 residues. Trimming left V 5 bases short and J 0 bases short, with 13 bases between. As DNA, the CDR3 is TGTGCCAGCAGCGACGGCCCACTCCCGAACACCGGGGAGCTGTTTTTT. This encodes CASSDGPLPNTGELFF.